This entry features one T cell receptor beta chain sequence. These data originate in a study of chemoradiotherapy in HPV16-positive cancers. Measured with immunoSEQ multiplex PCR; TCRdb has only the in-frame clones, and not every one. This sample carries about 13,000 clones, about 85% of them seen once, and the ten largest clones take almost 6%. The germline V gene encodes CDR1 SNHLY and CDR2 FYNNEI. This CDR3 spans 14 amino acids. J lost 4 bases, V lost 8 bases, and 10 bases had no gene match. The rearrangement joins TRBV2 to TRBJ2-5; 7 bases align to TRBD2. The material sequenced was blood, taken from a patient who underwent chemoradiotherapy. The origin of this receptor is a human donor with HPV-associated anogenital cancer. The chain's CDR3 is CASDRAGRAETQYF. The CDR3 DNA reads as TGTGCCAGCGATAGGGCGGGGAGGGCAGAGACCCAGTACTTC.